The 9 T cell receptor beta chains given below trace back to one sample, sequenced in a study of T cells in Graves' hyperthyroidism and ophthalmopathy. TCR beta CDR3 regions were amplified from RNA transcripts. TCR CDR3 underwent first-round RT-PCR with the HTBI primer set. Via MiXCR, TCRdb re-called the multiplex PCR reads, giving one row per CDR3 protein. The table records 250,000 or so distinct CDR3 sequences, approximately 16% of them present only once. The material sequenced was blood. The source of these receptors is a woman aged 50 to 60 with Graves' hyperthyroidism that later progressed to Graves' ophthalmopathy.

This sequence joins TRBV19 and TRBJ2-3, with TRBD1 matching 11 bases. The V segment lost 6 bases and the J segment 4 bases; nucleotides outside the gene matches: 6. Germline-derived CDR1 and CDR2 are LNHDA and SQIVND (reference sequence). There are 15 residues in the CDR3. The CDR3 here is CASRARDRGADTQYF. CDR3 nucleotide sequence: TGTGCCAGTAGAGCCCGGGACAGGGGGGCAGATACGCAGTATTTT.

The chain is built from TRBV20-1 and TRBJ2-1; possibly TRBD2 for D (5 bases). The germline V gene has CDR1 DFQATT and CDR2 SNEGSKA (reference sequence). The CDR3 sequence is 14 residues long. The V and J ends lost 4 bases and 7 bases respectively, with 17 bases between them. The CDR3 DNA is TGCAGTGCTATCTCGGGCTTTTGGGAGAATGAGCAGTTCTTC. Its protein is CSAISGFWENEQFF.

The table lists this clonotype with many counts. V usage is TRBV5-1 and J usage is TRBJ1-1; D remains unclear. Germline V gives CDR1 SGHRS, CDR2 YFSETQ. The length of the CDR3 is 15 residues. V gave up 1 base and J gave up 0 bases, with 10 bases separating them. The CDR3 protein is CASSLFDPMNTEAFF. CDR3 DNA: TGCGCCAGCAGCTTGTTCGATCCTATGAACACTGAAGCTTTCTTT.

This clonotype was picked up many times. The CDR3 nucleotides are TGTGCCAGCAGTGAGGGCAGGGGCAGTAAAAAACTGTTTTTT. Amino acid sequence: CASSEGRGSKKLFF. J is TRBJ1-4 and V is TRBV2; D might be TRBD1 (6 bases). This CDR3 has 14 residues. With 3 bases removed from V and 9 bases from J, the gap between germline ends came to 14 bases. Germline CDR1 and CDR2: SNHLY and FYNNEI.

This clonotype was recorded many times. The chain recombines TRBV6-1 with TRBJ1-4; a weak D match, TRBD1 (5 bases). The germline CDR1 and CDR2 sequences are MNHNS and SASEGT. The CDR3 contains 16 residues. The V gene lost 6 bases and the J gene lost 3 bases, with 17 bases spanning the gap. CDR3 in amino acids: CASREKRRVANEKLFF. The CDR3 DNA reads as TGTGCCAGCAGGGAGAAACGCAGGGTGGCTAATGAAAAACTGTTTTTT.

This clonotype was found many times. The chain employs TRBV12-3 or TRBV12-4 and TRBJ1-6; 9 nucleotides line up with TRBD1. The CDR3 length is 18 residues. Trimming removed 3 bases from V and 8 bases from J; junction bases left unmatched: 14. The CDR3 sequence is CASSFWWATGGMDSPLHF. CDR3 DNA sequence: TGTGCCAGCAGTTTTTGGTGGGCGACAGGGGGTATGGATTCACCCCTCCACTTT.

This clonotype was counted many times. The chain is built from TRBV18 and TRBJ1-3, with D uncertain. Trimming pared 3 bases from V and 0 bases from J, leaving 12 bases between. The CDR3 runs to 16 residues. Germline CDR1 KGHSH, CDR2 LQKENI. CDR3 nucleotide sequence: TGTGCCAGCTCACCTGTGGACCGTATCTCTGGAAACACCATATATTTT. Encoded protein: CASSPVDRISGNTIYF.

This clonotype was counted many times. V gene TRBV28 combines with J gene TRBJ1-2; D remains unclear. Between the trimmed V and J ends, which lost 5 bases and 7 bases, there was a span of 14 bases. The CDR3 contains 13 residues. CDR1 is MDHEN and CDR2 is SYDVKM in the germline V gene. The CDR3 here is CASSPQVAGGYTF. In DNA form, the CDR3 reads TGTGCCAGCAGTCCCCAGGTTGCAGGTGGCTACACCTTC.

This clonotype was seen ten or more times. The CDR3 coding sequence is TGTGCCTGGAGTTTCCCCCTGTACCGGGTAGGGGATGAAAAACTGTTTTTT. The encoded protein is CAWSFPLYRVGDEKLFF. The chain recombines TRBV30 with TRBJ1-4, with a tentative D call TRBD1 (5 bases). The V gene's germline CDR1 is GTSNPN and CDR2 SVGIG (reference sequence). This CDR3 is built from 17 residues. Deletions cut 2 bases from V and 6 bases from J, with 22 bases between.